This TCR beta chain was observed in a study of cytomegalovirus exposure and HLA in healthy donors. Study-wide background: A previous analysis identified 100 million to 120 million unique TCR beta sequences derived from roughly 190 million T cells.

At collection, donors were nominally healthy, but unrecorded immune exposures were probable. As regards this clone: Its target is not known.

The CDR3 sequence is 14 residues long. CDR1 is ENHRY and CDR2 is SYGVKD in the germline V gene. V dropped 4 bases and J dropped 2 bases, with 11 bases sitting between them. PCR used 60 Vbeta primers and 13 Jbeta primers. The protocol was immunoSEQ multiplex PCR, while the TCRdb copy is restricted to in-frame clones and leaves out a portion. The profile shows 95,000 to 130,000 clones, under 85% of them singletons. Findings and limits, study-wide: For TCR beta chains, V- and J-gene trimming was later linked to a missense DCLRE1C variant. In a later analysis, common viral pathogens appeared linked to several of the most significant clusters.

The TCR was taken from a woman aged 18-29 years in good health and CMV-seronegative. V usage is TRBV10-3 and J usage is TRBJ1-1, with D perhaps matching TRBD1 (6 bases). Sample: PBMCs. The CDR3 nucleotides read TGTGCCATCAGTGCGAGGGACACCAACACTGAAGCTTTCTTT. This codes for CAISARDTNTEAFF.